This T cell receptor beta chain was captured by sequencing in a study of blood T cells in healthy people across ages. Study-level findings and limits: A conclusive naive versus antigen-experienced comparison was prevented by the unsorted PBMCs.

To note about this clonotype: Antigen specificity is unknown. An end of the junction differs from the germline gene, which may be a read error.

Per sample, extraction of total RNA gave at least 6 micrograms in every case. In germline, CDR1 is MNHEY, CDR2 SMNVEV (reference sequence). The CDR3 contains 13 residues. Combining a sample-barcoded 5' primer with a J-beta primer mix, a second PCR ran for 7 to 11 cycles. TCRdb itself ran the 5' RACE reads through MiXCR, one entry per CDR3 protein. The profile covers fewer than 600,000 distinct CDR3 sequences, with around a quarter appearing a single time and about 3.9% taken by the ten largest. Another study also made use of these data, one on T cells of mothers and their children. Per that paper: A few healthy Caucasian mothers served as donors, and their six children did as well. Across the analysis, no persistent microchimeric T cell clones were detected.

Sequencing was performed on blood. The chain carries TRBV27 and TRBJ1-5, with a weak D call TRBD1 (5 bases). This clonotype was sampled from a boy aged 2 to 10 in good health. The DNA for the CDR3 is TGTGCCAACAGTACTATATGGGGGCAGCCCCAGCATTTT. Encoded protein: CANSTIWGQPQHF.